Below are 26 T cell receptor beta chains sequenced from a single sample in a study of cytomegalovirus exposure and HLA in healthy donors. Vbeta (60) and Jbeta (13) primers were used in the PCR. Sequencing was performed with immunoSEQ multiplex PCR; in TCRdb, only in-frame clones are kept and a portion is missing. This table holds about 140,000 clones, about 74% found once. The sample comprised PBMCs. These receptors all come from a man aged 25 to 45 in good health and CMV-seronegative.

The rearrangement uses TRBV5-1 and TRBJ2-1, with 8 bases identical to TRBD2. This CDR3 has 16 residues. Germline V gives CDR1 SGHRS, CDR2 YFSETQ. Unmatched junction bases numbered 14, after V lost 4 bases and J lost 8 bases. CDR3 sequence: CASSHRGSGSVYEQFF. The CDR3, as DNA: TGCGCCAGCAGCCACCGTGGGAGCGGGAGTGTCTATGAGCAGTTCTTC.

There are a few counts of this clone. The chain combines TRBV28 with TRBJ2-5; 12 bases map to TRBD2. Germline V gives CDR1 MDHEN, CDR2 SYDVKM. V lost 5 bases and J lost 5; bases outside the gene matches: 15. The CDR3 length is 18 residues. Here the CDR3 DNA reads TGTGCCAGCAGTCTTCCTGGTTGGGGCCTAGCGGGAGGGGAGACCCAGTACTTC. It codes for CASSLPGWGLAGGETQYF.

The gene calls are TRBV4-1 and TRBJ2-3, with 7 positions matching TRBD2. The V segment lost 5 bases and the J segment 4 bases; nucleotides outside the gene matches: 15. Per germline, CDR1 MGHRA and CDR2 YSYEKL. The CDR3 has 17 amino acids. The CDR3 loop is CASSSRVGREMPDTQYF. In DNA form, the CDR3 reads TGCGCCAGCAGCTCCCGGGTGGGGCGGGAGATGCCAGATACGCAGTATTTT.

Concerning this clone: Within the sample, other DNA sequences also encode this same CDR3. This rearrangement joins TRBV5-1 to TRBJ2-5, with D possibly matching TRBD2 (6 bases). V shed 4 bases and J shed 1 base, with 11 bases lying between them. The germline V gene has CDR1 SGHRS and CDR2 YFSETQ. This CDR3 has 14 amino acids. The CDR3 reads CASSLGLIQETQYF. CDR3 nucleotides: TGCGCCAGCAGCCTGGGACTGATCCAAGAGACCCAGTACTTC.

This clone appeared a single time. This chain uses TRBV11-2 with TRBJ2-2; D is possibly TRBD1 (5 bases). Germline V lookup: CDR1 SGHAT, CDR2 FQNNGV. This CDR3 has 16 amino acids. V lost 2 bases, J lost 0 bases, and 10 bases lay in between. CDR3 sequence (DNA): TGTGCCAGCAGCTTAATGTGGACACCGAACACCGGGGAGCTGTTTTTT. Its protein is CASSLMWTPNTGELFF.

The gene calls are TRBV28 and TRBJ2-1; 7 bases match TRBD2. The CDR3 extends over 16 amino acids. Trimming removed 0 bases from V and 4 bases from J; junction bases left unmatched: 6. Germline lookup yields CDR1 MDHEN and CDR2 SYDVKM. The CDR3 spells CASSLWRERLYNEQFF. CDR3 sequence (DNA): TGTGCCAGCAGTTTATGGCGGGAGAGACTTTACAATGAGCAGTTCTTC.

This clone is a singleton in its sample. The chain is built from TRBV9 and TRBJ2-3; 10 bases align to TRBD2. The CDR3 loop spans 14 amino acids. Germline-derived CDR1 and CDR2 are SGDLS and YYNGEE. The ends lost 4 bases at V and 4 bases at J; junction bases unmatched: 3. The CDR3 sequence is CASSPLAGPDTQYF. Here the CDR3 DNA reads TGTGCCAGCAGCCCACTAGCGGGGCCAGATACGCAGTATTTT.

This clone was seen only once. The chain is built from TRBV11-3 and TRBJ2-1; 8 nucleotides align to TRBD2. The germline V gene has CDR1 SGHNT and CDR2 YENEEA. V lost 4 bases and J lost 4; bases outside the gene matches: 3. CDR3 length equals 14 residues. Here the CDR3 reads CASSSGTSYNEQFF. The CDR3 nucleotides read TGTGCCAGCAGCTCCGGGACTAGTTACAATGAGCAGTTCTTC. Full variable domain (missing parts from reference TRBV11-3 and TRBJ2-1): EAGVVQSPRYKIIEKKQPVAFWCNPISGHNTLYWYLQNLGQGPELLIRYENEEAVDDSQLPKDRFSAERLKGVDSTLKIQPAELGDSAVYLCASSSGTSYNEQFFGPGTRLTVL.

The CDR3 coding sequence is TGCGCCAGCAGCCGGACAATGGGCAATCAGCCCCAGCATTTT. Its protein product is CASSRTMGNQPQHF. The rearrangement links TRBV4-1 to TRBJ1-5, with a possible D match to TRBD1 (5 bases). Deletions cut 4 bases from V and 2 bases from J, with 9 bases between. Germline assignment: CDR1 MGHRA and CDR2 YSYEKL. The CDR3 is made up of 14 amino acids.

The genes are TRBV12-5 and TRBJ1-4, with a possible D match to TRBD1 (5 bases). The CDR3 extends over 15 amino acids. CDR1 and CDR2 (germline): LGHNT, FRNRAP. The V and J ends lost 5 bases and 8 bases respectively, with 18 bases between them. CDR3 loop: CASGPPGPGEEKLFF. The CDR3 DNA is TGTGCTAGTGGTCCGCCGGGCCCGGGGGAAGAAAAACTGTTTTTT.

The chain uses TRBV5-1 and TRBJ2-2, with 8 bases aligning to TRBD2. V dropped 6 bases and J dropped 4; count of bases not matched to a gene: 11. The germline V gene has CDR1 SGHRS and CDR2 YFSETQ. This CDR3 has 16 amino acids. The CDR3, as DNA: TGCGCCAGCACCTACCCCGGGAGGGCCAGCACCGGGGAGCTGTTTTTT. The encoded protein is CASTYPGRASTGELFF.

In its sample, this clone was seen once. This sequence joins TRBV6-1 and TRBJ1-5; 9 bases agree with TRBD1. The V gene end was trimmed by 4 bases and the J gene end by 5 bases; junction bases not matched to a gene: 3. The CDR3 is made up of 14 amino acids. Germline V lookup: CDR1 MNHNS, CDR2 SASEGT. CDR3 region: CASSVGQGYQPQHF. CDR3 sequence (DNA): TGTGCCAGCAGTGTGGGACAGGGATATCAGCCCCAGCATTTT.

This chain links TRBV19 with TRBJ2-7; D is possibly TRBD2 (6 bases). Germline V gene data show CDR1 as LNHDA and CDR2 as SQIVND (reference sequence). Trimming left V 3 bases short and J 5 bases short, with 14 bases between. This CDR3 region has 14 residues. CDR3 in amino acids: CASSMLGRFHEQYF. The CDR3 region has the DNA TGTGCCAGTAGTATGCTTGGGAGGTTCCACGAGCAGTACTTC.

V and J are TRBV27 and TRBJ1-2; tentatively, D is TRBD1 (5 bases). V was trimmed by 10 bases and J by 7 bases, leaving 28 bases between them. Germline loops: CDR1 MNHEY, CDR2 SMNVEV (reference sequence). This CDR3 is built from 16 residues. The CDR3 region is CATHPRTGGGHSGYTF. CDR3 coding DNA: TGTGCCACCCACCCTCGGACGGGGGGAGGCCACAGTGGCTACACCTTC.

The sample holds one count of this clone. Distinct nucleotide sequences in the sample also encode this CDR3. DNA of the CDR3: TGTGCCAGTAGTCGGGACAAGCGGGATACGCAGTATTTT. It is translated as CASSRDKRDTQYF. The chain links TRBV19 to TRBJ2-3, with D possibly TRBD1 on 6 matching bases. Trimming shortened V by 5 bases and J by 6 bases, and 12 bases separated the two germline ends. CDR1 is LNHDA and CDR2 is SQIVND in the germline V gene (reference sequence). The CDR3 is 13 amino acids.

The CDR3 spells CASSGGTGYGYTF. The CDR3 DNA reads TGTGCCAGCAGCGGGGGGACAGGCTATGGCTACACCTTC. The chain joins TRBV7-9 to TRBJ1-2; the match to TRBD1 covers 8 bases. This CDR3 contains 13 residues. Germline V CDR1 and CDR2: SEHNR, FQNEAQ (reference sequence). The V and J ends lost 5 bases and 4 bases, in that order; junction bases with no gene match: 3.

This chain links TRBV19 with TRBJ2-3, with D tentatively TRBD1 (6 bases). From germline, CDR1 is LNHDA and CDR2 SQIVND (reference sequence). Trimming cost V 3 bases and J 0 bases, with 13 bases left between them. This CDR3 is built from 16 residues. Here the CDR3 reads CASSMGAGPSTDTQYF. The DNA for the CDR3 is TGTGCCAGTAGTATGGGGGCAGGCCCTAGCACAGATACGCAGTATTTT.

This chain links TRBV7-9 with TRBJ2-5, with D perhaps matching TRBD2 (5 bases). The CDR3 extends over 15 amino acids. Trimming stripped 5 bases from V and 5 bases from J, with 18 bases between. Germline CDR1 SEHNR, CDR2 FQNEAQ (reference sequence). The chain's CDR3 is CASSPAGGGLETQYF. The DNA for the CDR3 is TGTGCCAGCAGCCCAGCCGGAGGTGGACTGGAGACCCAGTACTTC.

V gene TRBV19 combines with J gene TRBJ2-1; the match to TRBD1 covers 7 bases. Germline V gene data show CDR1 as LNHDA and CDR2 as SQIVND (reference sequence). V lost 10 bases and J lost 2; bases outside the gene matches: 5. The CDR3 runs 13 residues. The CDR3 loop is CATGQVPYNEQFF. Written as DNA, the CDR3 is TGTGCCACCGGACAGGTTCCCTACAATGAGCAGTTCTTC.

The chain carries TRBV5-1 and TRBJ2-1, with 11 bases lining up with TRBD2. With V trimmed by 4 bases and J by 2 bases, 5 bases remained unmatched. CDR3 length: 16 amino acids. Germline V gene data show CDR1 as SGHRS and CDR2 as YFSETQ. The CDR3 nucleotides read TGCGCCAGCAGCGGCGGGACTAGCGGAGCCTACAATGAGCAGTTCTTC. The encoded protein is CASSGGTSGAYNEQFF.

The gene calls are TRBV29-1 and TRBJ1-1; the match to TRBD1 covers 7 bases. There are 13 residues in the CDR3. The germline V gene has CDR1 SQVTM and CDR2 ANQGSEA. J lost 1 base, V lost 6 bases, and 5 bases had no gene match. Here the CDR3 DNA reads TGCAGCGTCGACAGGGTGGGGAACACTGAAGCTTTCTTT. This encodes CSVDRVGNTEAFF.

The gene calls are TRBV19 and TRBJ2-3, with D maybe TRBD1 (5 bases). Germline V gives CDR1 LNHDA, CDR2 SQIVND (reference sequence). Trimming removed 7 bases at V and 2 bases at J, with 13 bases between. The CDR3 has 14 amino acids. The CDR3 loop reads CASTLTGDTDTQYF. The CDR3 coding sequence is TGTGCCAGTACCCTTACAGGCGACACAGATACGCAGTATTTT.

This clone was counted once. The chain carries TRBV6-1 and TRBJ2-3, with TRBD1 matching over 10 bases. The CDR3 totals 16 residues. Germline V lookup: CDR1 MNHNS, CDR2 SASEGT. Germline trimming cut 2 bases from V and 2 bases from J; bases unmatched to any gene: 4. The CDR3 spells CASSEWDRGPTDTQYF. CDR3 nucleotide sequence: TGTGCCAGCAGTGAATGGGACAGGGGCCCCACAGATACGCAGTATTTT.

The chain recombines TRBV10-1 with TRBJ2-5; TRBD2 matches 10 bases. Germline V CDR1 and CDR2: WNHNN, SYGVQD (reference sequence). The CDR3 runs 16 residues. The V gene end was trimmed by 2 bases and the J gene end by 2 bases; junction bases not matched to a gene: 5. This chain's CDR3 is CASSEGLAGAQETQYF. CDR3 nucleotides: TGCGCCAGCAGTGAGGGGCTAGCGGGAGCGCAAGAGACCCAGTACTTC.

The V and J genes are TRBV5-1 and TRBJ2-7; TRBD2 might be the D (6 bases). Trimming removed 3 bases at V and 0 bases at J, with 16 bases between. The CDR3 length is 16 residues. Germline-derived CDR1 and CDR2 are SGHRS and YFSETQ. DNA for the CDR3: TGCGCCAGCAGCTCCTCCCCTAGCGCTGACTCCTACGAGCAGTACTTC. Its translation is CASSSSPSADSYEQYF.

The chain employs TRBV6-5 and TRBJ1-1; no definite D call. Germline V gene lookup returns CDR1 MNHEY and CDR2 SVGAGI. CDR3 length: 13 amino acids. V shed 3 bases and J shed 3 bases, with 8 bases lying between them. CDR3 in DNA: TGTGCCAGCAGTTATGCTCGGGACACTGAAGCTTTCTTT. It translates to CASSYARDTEAFF.